This T cell receptor (beta chain) emerged from a study of OX40 agonist ivuxolimab in advanced cancers. Study details: Dose-escalation patients' cancers were hepatocellular carcinoma, melanoma, renal cell or head and neck cancer. The group had a mean age of around 60 years, ranged from roughly 20 to 79, and was around 82% male.

This clone has just one count. As yet, its antigen is unknown. Sequenced by immunoSEQ multiplex PCR; TCRdb stores in-frame clones only, minus some. Of fewer than 45,000 clones in the sample, about 88% were seen once. Germline assignment: CDR1 SGHNT and CDR2 YENEEA. V was clipped by 3 bases and J by 1 base; unmatched bases: 10. The CDR3 has 17 amino acids. Study results and caveats: At 0.1 to 3.0 mg/kg and by week 6, CD4+ and CD8+ T cells in the blood had expanded clonally. Some of the nonresponding patients also showed low levels of normalized T-cell clonal expansion.

This chain joins TRBV11-3 and TRBJ2-3; 7 nucleotides agree with TRBD2. This TCR derives from an adult with an advanced solid tumor such as melanoma, head and neck, liver or kidney cancer. Sequences were derived from CD4+ or CD8+ T cells sorted from blood, sampled in a trial of the OX40 agonist ivuxolimab. The CDR3 coding sequence is TGTGCCAGCAGCTTTGGCCCCGGACTAGGGGGCACAGATACGCAGTATTTT. Its translation: CASSFGPGLGGTDTQYF.